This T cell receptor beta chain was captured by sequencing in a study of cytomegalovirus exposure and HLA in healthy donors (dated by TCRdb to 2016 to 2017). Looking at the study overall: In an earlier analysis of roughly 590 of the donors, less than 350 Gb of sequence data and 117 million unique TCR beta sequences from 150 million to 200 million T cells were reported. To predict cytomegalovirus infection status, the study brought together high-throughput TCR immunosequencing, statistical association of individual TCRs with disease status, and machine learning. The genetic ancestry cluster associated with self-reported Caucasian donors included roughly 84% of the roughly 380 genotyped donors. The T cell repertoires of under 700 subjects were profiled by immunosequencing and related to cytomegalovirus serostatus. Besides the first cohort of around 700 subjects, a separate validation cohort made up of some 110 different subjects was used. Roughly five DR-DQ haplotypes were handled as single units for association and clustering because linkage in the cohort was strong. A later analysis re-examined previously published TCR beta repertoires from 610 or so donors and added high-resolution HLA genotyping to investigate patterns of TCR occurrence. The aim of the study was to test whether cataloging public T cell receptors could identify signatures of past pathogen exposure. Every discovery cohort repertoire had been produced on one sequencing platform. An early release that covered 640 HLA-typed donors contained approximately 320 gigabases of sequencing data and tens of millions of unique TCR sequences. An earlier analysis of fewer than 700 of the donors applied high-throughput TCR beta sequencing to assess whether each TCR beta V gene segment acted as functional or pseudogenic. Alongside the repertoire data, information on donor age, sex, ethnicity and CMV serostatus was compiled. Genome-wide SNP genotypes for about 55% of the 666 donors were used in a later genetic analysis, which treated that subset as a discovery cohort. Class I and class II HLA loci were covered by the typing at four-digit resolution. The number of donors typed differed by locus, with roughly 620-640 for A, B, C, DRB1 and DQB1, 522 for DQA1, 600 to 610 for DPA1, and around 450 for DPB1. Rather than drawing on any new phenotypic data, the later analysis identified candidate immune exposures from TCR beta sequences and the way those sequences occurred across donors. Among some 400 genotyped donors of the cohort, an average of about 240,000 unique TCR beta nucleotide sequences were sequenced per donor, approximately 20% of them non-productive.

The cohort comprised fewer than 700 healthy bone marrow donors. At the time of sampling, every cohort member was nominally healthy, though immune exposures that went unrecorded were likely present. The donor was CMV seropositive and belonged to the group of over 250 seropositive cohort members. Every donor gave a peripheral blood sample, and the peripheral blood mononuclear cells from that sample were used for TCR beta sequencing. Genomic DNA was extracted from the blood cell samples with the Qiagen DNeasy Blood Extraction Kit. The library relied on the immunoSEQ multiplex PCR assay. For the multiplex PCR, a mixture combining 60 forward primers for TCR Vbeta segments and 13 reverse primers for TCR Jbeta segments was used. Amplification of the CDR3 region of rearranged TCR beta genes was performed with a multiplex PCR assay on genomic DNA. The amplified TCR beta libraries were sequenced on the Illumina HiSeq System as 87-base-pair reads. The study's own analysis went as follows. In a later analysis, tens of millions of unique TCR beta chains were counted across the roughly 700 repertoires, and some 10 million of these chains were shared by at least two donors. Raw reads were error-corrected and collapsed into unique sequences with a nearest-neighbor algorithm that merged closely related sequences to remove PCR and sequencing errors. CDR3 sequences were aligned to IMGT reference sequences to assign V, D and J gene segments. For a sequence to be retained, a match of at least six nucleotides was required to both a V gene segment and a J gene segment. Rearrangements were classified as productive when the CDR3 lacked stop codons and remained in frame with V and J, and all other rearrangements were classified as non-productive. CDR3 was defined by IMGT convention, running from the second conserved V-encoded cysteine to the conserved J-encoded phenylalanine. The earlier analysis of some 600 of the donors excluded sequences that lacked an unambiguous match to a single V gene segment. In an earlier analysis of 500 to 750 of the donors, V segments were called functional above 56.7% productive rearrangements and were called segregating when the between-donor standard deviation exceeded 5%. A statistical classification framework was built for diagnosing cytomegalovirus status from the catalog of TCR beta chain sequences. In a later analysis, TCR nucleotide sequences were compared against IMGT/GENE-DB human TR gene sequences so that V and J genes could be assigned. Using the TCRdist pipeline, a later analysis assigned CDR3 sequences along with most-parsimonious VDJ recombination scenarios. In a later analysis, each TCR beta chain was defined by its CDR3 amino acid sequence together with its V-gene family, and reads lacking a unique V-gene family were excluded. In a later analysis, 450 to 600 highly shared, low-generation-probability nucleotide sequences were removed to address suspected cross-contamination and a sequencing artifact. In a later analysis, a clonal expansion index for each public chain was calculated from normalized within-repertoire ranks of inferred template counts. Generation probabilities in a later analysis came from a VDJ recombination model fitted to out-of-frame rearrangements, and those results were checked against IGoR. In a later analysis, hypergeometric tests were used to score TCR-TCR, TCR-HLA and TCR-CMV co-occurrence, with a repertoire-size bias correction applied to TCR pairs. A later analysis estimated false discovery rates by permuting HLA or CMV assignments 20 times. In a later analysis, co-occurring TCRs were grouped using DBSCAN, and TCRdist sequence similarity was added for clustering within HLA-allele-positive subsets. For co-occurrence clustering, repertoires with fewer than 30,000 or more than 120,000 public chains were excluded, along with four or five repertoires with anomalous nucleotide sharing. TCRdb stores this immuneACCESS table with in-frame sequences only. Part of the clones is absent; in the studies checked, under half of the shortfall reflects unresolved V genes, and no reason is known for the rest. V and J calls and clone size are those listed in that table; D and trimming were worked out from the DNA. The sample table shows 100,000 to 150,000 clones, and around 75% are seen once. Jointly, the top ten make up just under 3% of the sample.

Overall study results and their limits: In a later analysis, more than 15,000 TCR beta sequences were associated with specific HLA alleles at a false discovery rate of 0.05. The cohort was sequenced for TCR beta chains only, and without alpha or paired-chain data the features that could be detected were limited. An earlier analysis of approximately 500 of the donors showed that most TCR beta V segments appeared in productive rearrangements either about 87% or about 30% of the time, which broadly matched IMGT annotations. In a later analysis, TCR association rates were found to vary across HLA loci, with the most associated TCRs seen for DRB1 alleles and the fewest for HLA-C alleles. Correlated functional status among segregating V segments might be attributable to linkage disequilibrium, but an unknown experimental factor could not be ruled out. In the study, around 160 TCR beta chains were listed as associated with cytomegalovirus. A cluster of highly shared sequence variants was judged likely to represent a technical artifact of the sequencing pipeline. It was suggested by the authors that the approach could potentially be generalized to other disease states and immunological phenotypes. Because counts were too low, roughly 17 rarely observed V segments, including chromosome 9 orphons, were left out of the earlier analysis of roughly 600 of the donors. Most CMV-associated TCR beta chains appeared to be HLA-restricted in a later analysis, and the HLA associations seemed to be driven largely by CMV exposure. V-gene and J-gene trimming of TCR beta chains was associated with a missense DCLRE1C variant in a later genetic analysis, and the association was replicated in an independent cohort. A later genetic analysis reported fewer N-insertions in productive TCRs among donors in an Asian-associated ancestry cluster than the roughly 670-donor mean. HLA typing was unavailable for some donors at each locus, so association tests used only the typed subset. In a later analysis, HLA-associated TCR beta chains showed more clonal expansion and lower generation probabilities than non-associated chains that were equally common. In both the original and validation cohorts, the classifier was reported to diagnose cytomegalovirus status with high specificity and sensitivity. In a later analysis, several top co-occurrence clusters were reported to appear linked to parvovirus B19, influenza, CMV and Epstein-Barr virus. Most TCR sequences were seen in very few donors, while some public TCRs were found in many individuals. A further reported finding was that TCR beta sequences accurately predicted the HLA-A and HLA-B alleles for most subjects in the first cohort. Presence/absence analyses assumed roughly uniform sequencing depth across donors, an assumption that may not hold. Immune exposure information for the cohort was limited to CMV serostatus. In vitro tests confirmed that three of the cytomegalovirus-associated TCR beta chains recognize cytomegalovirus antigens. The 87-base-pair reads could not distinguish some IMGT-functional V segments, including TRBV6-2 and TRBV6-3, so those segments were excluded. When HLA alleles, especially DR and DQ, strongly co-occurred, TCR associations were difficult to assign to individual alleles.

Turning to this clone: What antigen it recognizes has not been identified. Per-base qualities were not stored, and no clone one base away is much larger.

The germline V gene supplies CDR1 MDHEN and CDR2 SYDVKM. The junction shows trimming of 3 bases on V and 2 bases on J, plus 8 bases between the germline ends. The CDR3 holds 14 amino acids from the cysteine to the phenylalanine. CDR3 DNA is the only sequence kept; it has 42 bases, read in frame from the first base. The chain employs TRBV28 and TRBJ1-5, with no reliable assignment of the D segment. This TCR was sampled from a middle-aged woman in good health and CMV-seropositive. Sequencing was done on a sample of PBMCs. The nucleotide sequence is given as TGTGCCAGCAGTTTGCTCAGTGGCAATCAGCCCCAGCATTTT. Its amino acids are CASSLLSGNQPQHF.